This passage covers 7 T cell receptor beta chains from one sample sequenced in a study of naive and memory T cell subsets. An equimolar mix of two oligonucleotides served as the beta constant-region primer for TRBC1 and TRBC2. Nested alpha and beta constant-region primers with the SP2 primer drove four PCR rounds on ligated cDNA. Using its own MiXCR run on the UMI-ligation and nested PCR reads, TCRdb lists one record per CDR3 protein. The profile shows 130,000 or so distinct CDR3 sequences, 35% to 40% of them singletons. Sequenced sample: central memory CD4+ T cells from blood. The receptors were gathered from a human donor in good health.

The chain is built from TRBV28 and TRBJ1-2, with D hard to call. The CDR3 is 17 residues long. In germline, CDR1 is MDHEN, CDR2 SYDVKM. Trimming took 5 bases from V and 1 from J, leaving 20 bases between them. Written as DNA, the CDR3 is TGTGCCAGCAGTACACTCCCCCGGACTCAACTTAACTATGGCTACACCTTC. Translating it yields CASSTLPRTQLNYGYTF.

This clonotype was recorded many times. J is TRBJ2-1 and V is TRBV21-1. TRBV21-1 is annotated as a pseudogene. CDR3 size: 12 residues. The DNA for the CDR3 is TGTGCCAGCAGCACTCTTAATAATGAGCAGTTCTTC. Translating gives CASSTLNNEQFF.

This clonotype turned up a few times. The rearrangement joins TRBV6-2 or TRBV6-3 to TRBJ2-7, with 10 bases aligning to TRBD2. CDR1 and CDR2 (germline): MNHEY, SVGEGT. J was trimmed by 4 bases and V by 5 bases; bases with no gene match: 11. The CDR3 runs to 16 residues. The CDR3: CASSAPRTSGPYEQYF. CDR3 sequence (DNA): TGTGCCAGCAGTGCCCCCCGGACTAGCGGACCTTACGAGCAGTACTTC.

The genes are TRBV6-2 or TRBV6-3 and TRBJ1-3; D not certain. V was trimmed by 6 bases and J by 0 bases, leaving 12 bases between them. Germline V gives CDR1 MNHEY, CDR2 SVGEGT. This CDR3 spans 15 amino acids. The CDR3 here is CASSGRIFSGNTIYF. The CDR3 DNA reads as TGTGCCAGCAGCGGCAGGATTTTCTCTGGAAACACCATATATTTT.

Only a few counts were recorded for this clonotype. J is TRBJ2-7 and V is TRBV20-1, with TRBD1 identical over 9 bases. The CDR3 extends over 15 amino acids. V shed 0 bases, J shed 7 bases, and the junction held 10 bases outside the gene matches. Germline V CDR1 and CDR2: DFQATT, SNEGSKA (reference sequence). The CDR3 nucleotides read TGCAGTGCTAGAGACCCCGGGACAGGGATTAAAGAGCAGTACTTC. As protein: CSARDPGTGIKEQYF.

V gene TRBV28 combines with J gene TRBJ1-1; a weak D match, TRBD1 (5 bases). Deletions cut 3 bases from V and 1 base from J, with 9 bases between. The CDR3 totals 14 residues. Germline CDR1 reads MDHEN; CDR2 reads SYDVKM. CDR3 protein: CASSFGGGNTEAFF. In nucleotides, the CDR3 is TGTGCCAGCAGTTTCGGGGGAGGGAACACTGAAGCTTTCTTT.

The chain links TRBV6-2 or TRBV6-3 to TRBJ2-7; the D gene is possibly TRBD2 (6 bases). Germline CDR1 MNHEY, CDR2 SVGEGT. The V end was cut by 10 bases, the J end by 12 bases, with 19 bases between. CDR3 length: 11 residues. As DNA, the CDR3 is TGTGCCACCCGAGTACGGGAGTTTCTGTACTTC. Amino acid sequence: CATRVREFLYF.